A selection of T cell receptor beta chains follows, all from one sample in a study of vaccination and CD4 T cells after COVID-19. TCRdb re-derived calls from the PCR reads in MiXCR, one entry per CDR3 protein. The sample holds about 20,000 distinct CDR3 sequences; around 53% are singletons and the top ten take around 17%. For these receptors, no antigen is known. Sample: CD4+ T cells from blood, cultured in vitro. These receptor sequences come from a human donor who had recovered from COVID-19. Both conserved end residues are part of each CDR3. D genes are given only for firm matches. The size field is filled for only some rows; it gives once, few, many or a size class.

TRBJ2-1,13,TRBV7-6,-,-,CASSLRGANEQFF,TGTGCCAGCAGCTTGAGAGGCGCCAATGAGCAGTTCTTC
TRBJ2-1,17,TRBV5-1,TRBD2,-,CASSWGTSGRPLNEQFF,TGCGCCAGCAGCTGGGGGACTAGCGGGAGGCCTCTCAATGAGCAGTTCTTC
TRBJ1-1,14,TRBV6-1,-,-,CASSEVQGNTEAFF,TGTGCCAGCAGTGAAGTACAGGGAAACACTGAAGCTTTCTTT
TRBJ2-7,20,TRBV5-4,TRBD1,once,CASTFGGTGGLAGGTYEQYF,TGTGCCAGCACCTTTGGGGGGACAGGGGGCTTGGCGGGGGGTACCTACGAGCAGTACTTC
TRBJ2-7,13,TRBV7-2,-,-,CASSPRSLDEQYF,TGTGCCAGCAGCCCAAGGTCGTTAGACGAGCAGTACTTC
TRBJ2-7,15,TRBV6-5,-,-,CAGSYSFRYSYEQYF,TGTGCCGGCAGTTACTCATTCCGGTACTCCTACGAGCAGTACTTC
TRBJ2-5,15,TRBV7-6,-,few,CASSLISLGVETQYF,TGTGCCAGCAGCTTAATATCTCTTGGGGTGGAGACCCAGTACTTC
TRBJ2-3,15,TRBV6-5,TRBD2,-,CASSSSGGAGDTQYF,TGTGCCAGCAGTTCGAGCGGGGGGGCGGGAGATACGCAGTATTTT
TRBJ2-3,15,TRBV6-5,-,few,CASSYGGGLTDTQYF,TGTGCCAGCAGTTACGGGGGAGGACTCACAGATACGCAGTATTTT
TRBJ1-6,15,TRBV28,-,-,CASTLGGGANSPLHF,TGTGCCAGCACATTGGGGGGAGGGGCGAATTCACCCCTCCACTTT
TRBJ1-2,13,TRBV28,-,once,CASINGANYGYTF,TGTGCCAGCATCAACGGGGCGAACTATGGCTACACCTTC
TRBJ1-5,13,TRBV6-1,-,-,CASSTRTDQPQHF,TGTGCCAGCAGTACACGGACGGATCAGCCCCAGCATTTT
TRBJ1-4,15,TRBV19,TRBD1,-,CASRDRGRPNEKLFF,TGTGCCAGCCGGGACAGGGGGCGGCCTAATGAAAAACTGTTTTTT
TRBJ2-7,11,TRBV6-5,TRBD1,few,CASRSSTGEYF,TGTGCCAGCAGATCCTCGACAGGGGAGTACTTC
TRBJ1-2,17,TRBV6-4,TRBD1,-,CASSDPEERDRNYGYTF,TGTGCCAGCAGTGACCCGGAGGAGCGGGACAGAAACTATGGCTACACCTTC
TRBJ2-3,13,TRBV6-1,-,few,CASIQRGTDTQYF,TGTGCCAGCATCCAACGGGGCACAGATACGCAGTATTTT
TRBJ2-7,12,TRBV5-6,-,-,CASSLVPYEQYF,TGTGCCAGCAGCTTGGTCCCGTACGAGCAGTACTTC
TRBJ2-7,13,TRBV20-1,TRBD1,-,CSASRDRGREQYF,TGCAGTGCTAGCCGGGACAGGGGGCGCGAGCAGTACTTC
TRBJ2-5,15,TRBV24-1,TRBD1,-,CATSEPGQAKETQYF,TGTGCCACCAGTGAGCCCGGACAGGCGAAAGAGACCCAGTACTTC
TRBJ1-1,13,TRBV20-1,-,-,CSARVQGNTEAFF,TGCAGTGCTAGAGTTCAGGGTAACACTGAAGCTTTCTTT
TRBJ2-1,15,TRBV5-4,TRBD2,-,CASSFTGTSGRGTFF,TGTGCCAGCAGCTTCACCGGGACTAGCGGCCGCGGGACGTTCTTC
TRBJ1-4,10,TRBV20-1,-,-,CSKDPQKLFF,TGCTCGAAAGATCCCCAAAAACTGTTTTTT
TRBJ1-2,15,TRBV6-2/TRBV6-3,TRBD1,-,CASSPGQDFNYGYTF,TGTGCCAGCAGTCCCGGACAGGACTTTAACTATGGCTACACCTTC